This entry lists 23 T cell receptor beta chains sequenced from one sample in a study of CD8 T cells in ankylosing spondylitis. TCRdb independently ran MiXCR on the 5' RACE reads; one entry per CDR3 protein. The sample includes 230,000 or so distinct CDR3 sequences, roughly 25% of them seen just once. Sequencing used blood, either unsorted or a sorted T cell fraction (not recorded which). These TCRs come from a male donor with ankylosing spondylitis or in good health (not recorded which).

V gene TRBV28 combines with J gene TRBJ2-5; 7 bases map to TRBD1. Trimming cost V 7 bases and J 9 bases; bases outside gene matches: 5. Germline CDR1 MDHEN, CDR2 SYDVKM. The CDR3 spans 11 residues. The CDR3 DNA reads TGTGCCAGCACGCATCAGGGGGCCCAGTACTTC. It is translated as CASTHQGAQYF.

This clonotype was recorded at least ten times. CDR3 protein: CATNRDRANSPLHF. The DNA of the CDR3 is TGTGCCACCAACCGGGACAGGGCAAATTCACCCCTCCACTTT. The chain couples TRBV15 to TRBJ1-6; 9 nucleotides line up with TRBD1. The CDR3 has 14 residues. Looked up from germline, CDR1 is LNHNV and CDR2 is YYDKDF (reference sequence). With V trimmed by 7 bases and J by 7 bases, 5 bases remained unmatched.

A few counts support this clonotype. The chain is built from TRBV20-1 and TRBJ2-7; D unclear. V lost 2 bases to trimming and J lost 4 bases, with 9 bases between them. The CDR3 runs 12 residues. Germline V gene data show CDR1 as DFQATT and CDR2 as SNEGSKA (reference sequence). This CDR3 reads CSARPHGYEQYF. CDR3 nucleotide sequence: TGCAGTGCTAGACCTCACGGGTACGAGCAGTACTTC.

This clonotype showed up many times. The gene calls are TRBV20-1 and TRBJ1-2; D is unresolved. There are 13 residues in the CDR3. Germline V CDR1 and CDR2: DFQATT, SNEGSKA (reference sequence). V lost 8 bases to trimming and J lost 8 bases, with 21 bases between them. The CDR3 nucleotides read TGCAGTTCTCACTATGAGGCAGCTCGCGGCTACACCTTC. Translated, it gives CSSHYEAARGYTF.

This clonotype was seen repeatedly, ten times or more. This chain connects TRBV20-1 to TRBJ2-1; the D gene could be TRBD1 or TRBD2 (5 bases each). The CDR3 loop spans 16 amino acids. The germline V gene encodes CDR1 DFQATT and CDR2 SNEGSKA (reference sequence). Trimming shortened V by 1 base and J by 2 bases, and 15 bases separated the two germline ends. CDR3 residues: CSARVRRDQTYNEQFF. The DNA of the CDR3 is TGCAGTGCTAGAGTCCGCCGGGACCAGACCTACAATGAGCAGTTCTTC.

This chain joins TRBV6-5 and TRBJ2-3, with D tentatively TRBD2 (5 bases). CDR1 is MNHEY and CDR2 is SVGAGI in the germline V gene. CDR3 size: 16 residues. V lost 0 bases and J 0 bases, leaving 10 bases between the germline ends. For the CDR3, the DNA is TGTGCCAGCAGTTACTCGATCTCGGGGAGCACAGATACGCAGTATTTT. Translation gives CASSYSISGSTDTQYF.

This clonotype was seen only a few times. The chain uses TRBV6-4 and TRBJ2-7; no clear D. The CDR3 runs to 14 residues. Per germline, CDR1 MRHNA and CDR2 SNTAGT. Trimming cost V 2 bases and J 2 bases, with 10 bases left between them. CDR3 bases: TGTGCCAGCAGTGACAACAGAAGGGCCTACGAGCAGTACTTC. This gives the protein CASSDNRRAYEQYF.

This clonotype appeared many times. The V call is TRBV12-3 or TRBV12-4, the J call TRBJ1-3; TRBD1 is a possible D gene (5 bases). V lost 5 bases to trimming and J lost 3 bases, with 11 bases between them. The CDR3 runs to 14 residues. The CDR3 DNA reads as TGTGCCAGCAGTCCCGGGGCAGATGGAAACACCATATATTTT. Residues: CASSPGADGNTIYF.

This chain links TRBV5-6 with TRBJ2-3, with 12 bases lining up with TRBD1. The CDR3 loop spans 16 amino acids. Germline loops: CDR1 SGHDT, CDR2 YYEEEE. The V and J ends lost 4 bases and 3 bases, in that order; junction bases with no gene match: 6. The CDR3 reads CASSLGQGARTDTQYF. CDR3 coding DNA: TGTGCCAGCAGCCTGGGACAGGGGGCTAGGACAGATACGCAGTATTTT.

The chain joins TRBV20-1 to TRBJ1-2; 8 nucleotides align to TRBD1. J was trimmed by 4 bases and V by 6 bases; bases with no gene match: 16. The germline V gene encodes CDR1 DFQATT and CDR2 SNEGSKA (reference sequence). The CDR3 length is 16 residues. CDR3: CSARPLQGARIYGYTF. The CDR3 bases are TGCAGTGCACGACCTCTTCAGGGGGCGCGAATCTATGGCTACACCTTC.

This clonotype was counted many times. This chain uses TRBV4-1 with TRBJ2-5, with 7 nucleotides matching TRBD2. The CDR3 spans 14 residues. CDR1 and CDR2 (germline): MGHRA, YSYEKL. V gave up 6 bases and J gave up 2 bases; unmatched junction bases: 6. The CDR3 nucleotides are TGCGCCAGCAGTTCCGCTAGCGGACAAGAGACCCAGTACTTC. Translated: CASSSASGQETQYF.

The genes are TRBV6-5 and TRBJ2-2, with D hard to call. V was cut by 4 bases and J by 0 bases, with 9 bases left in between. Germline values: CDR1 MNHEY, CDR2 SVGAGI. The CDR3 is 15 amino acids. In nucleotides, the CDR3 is TGTGCCAGCAGTTCTTGGCAAACGAACACCGGGGAGCTGTTTTTT. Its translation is CASSSWQTNTGELFF.

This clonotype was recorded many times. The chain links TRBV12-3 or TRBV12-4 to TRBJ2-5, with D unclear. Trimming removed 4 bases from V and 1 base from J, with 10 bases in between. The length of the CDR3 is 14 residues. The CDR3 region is CASSSGPLQETQYF. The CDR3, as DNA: TGTGCCAGCAGTTCCGGACCACTCCAAGAGACCCAGTACTTC.

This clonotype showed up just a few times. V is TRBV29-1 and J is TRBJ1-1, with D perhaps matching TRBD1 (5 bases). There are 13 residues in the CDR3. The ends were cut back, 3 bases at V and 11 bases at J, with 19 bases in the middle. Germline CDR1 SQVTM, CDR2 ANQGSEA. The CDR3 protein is CSVEGRLGPGAFF. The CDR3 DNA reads TGCAGCGTTGAGGGGCGTTTGGGGCCGGGCGCTTTCTTT.

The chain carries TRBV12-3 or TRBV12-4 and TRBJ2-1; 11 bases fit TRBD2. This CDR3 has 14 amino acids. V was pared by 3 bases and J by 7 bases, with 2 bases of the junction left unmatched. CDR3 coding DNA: TGTGCCAGCAGTTTTAGCGGGGGGGCAAATGAGCAGTTCTTC. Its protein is CASSFSGGANEQFF.

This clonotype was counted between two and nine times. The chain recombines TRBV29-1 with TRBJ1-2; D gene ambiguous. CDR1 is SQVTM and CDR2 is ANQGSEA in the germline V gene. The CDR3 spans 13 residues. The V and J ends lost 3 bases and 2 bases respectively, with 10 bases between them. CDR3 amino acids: CSVDLSANYGYTF. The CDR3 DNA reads TGCAGCGTTGACCTGTCGGCAAACTATGGCTACACCTTC. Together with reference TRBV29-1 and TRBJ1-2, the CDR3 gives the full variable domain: SAVISQKPSRDICQRGTSLTIQCQVDSQVTMMFWYRQQPGQSLTLIATANQGSEATYESGFVIDKFPISRPNLTFSTLTVSNMSPEDSSIYLCSVDLSANYGYTFGSGTRLTVV.

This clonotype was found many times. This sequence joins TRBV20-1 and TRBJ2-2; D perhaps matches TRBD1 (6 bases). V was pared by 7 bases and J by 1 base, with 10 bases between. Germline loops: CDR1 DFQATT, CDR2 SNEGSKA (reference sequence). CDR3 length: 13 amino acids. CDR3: CSVDRRNTGELFF. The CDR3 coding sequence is TGCAGTGTGGACAGAAGGAACACCGGGGAGCTGTTTTTT.

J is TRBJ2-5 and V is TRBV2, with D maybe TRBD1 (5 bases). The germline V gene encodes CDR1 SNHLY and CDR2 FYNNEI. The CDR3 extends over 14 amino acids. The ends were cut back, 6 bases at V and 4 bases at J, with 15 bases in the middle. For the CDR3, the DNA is TGTGCCAGCAGCCAGACAGACACCAGAGAGACCCAGTACTTC. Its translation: CASSQTDTRETQYF.

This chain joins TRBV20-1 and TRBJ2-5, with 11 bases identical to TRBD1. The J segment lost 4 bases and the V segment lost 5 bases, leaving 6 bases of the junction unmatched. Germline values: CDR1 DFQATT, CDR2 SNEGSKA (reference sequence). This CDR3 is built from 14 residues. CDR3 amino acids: CSAGDRGKLETQYF. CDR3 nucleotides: TGCAGTGCTGGGGACAGGGGGAAATTAGAGACCCAGTACTTC.

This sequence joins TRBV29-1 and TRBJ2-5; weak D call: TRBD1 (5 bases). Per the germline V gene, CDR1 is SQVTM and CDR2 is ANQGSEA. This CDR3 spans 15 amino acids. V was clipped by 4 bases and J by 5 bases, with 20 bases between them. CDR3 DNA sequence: TGCAGCGTTGCCCTCGAAAAGACAGCAGGGGAGACCCAGTACTTC. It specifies CSVALEKTAGETQYF.

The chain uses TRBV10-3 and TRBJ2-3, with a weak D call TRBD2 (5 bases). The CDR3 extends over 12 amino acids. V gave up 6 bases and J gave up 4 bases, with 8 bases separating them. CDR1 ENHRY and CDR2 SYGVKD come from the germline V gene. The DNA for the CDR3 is TGTGCCATCAGGCCCGGGGCAGATACGCAGTATTTT. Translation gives CAIRPGADTQYF.

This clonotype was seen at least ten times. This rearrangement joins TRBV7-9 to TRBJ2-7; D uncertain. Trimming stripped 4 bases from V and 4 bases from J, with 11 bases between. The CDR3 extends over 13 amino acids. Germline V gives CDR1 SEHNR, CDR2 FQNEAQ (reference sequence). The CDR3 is CASSSGSLYEQYF. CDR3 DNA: TGTGCCAGCAGCTCCGGCTCCCTTTACGAGCAGTACTTC.

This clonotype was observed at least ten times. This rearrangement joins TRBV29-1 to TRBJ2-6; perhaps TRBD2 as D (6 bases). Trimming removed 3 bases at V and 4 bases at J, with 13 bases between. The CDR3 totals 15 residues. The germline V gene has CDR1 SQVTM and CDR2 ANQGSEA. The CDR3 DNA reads TGCAGCGTTGAGTCCGGAGGGGCCGGGGCCAACGTCCTGACTTTC. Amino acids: CSVESGGAGANVLTF.